This T cell receptor beta chain comes out of a study of identical twins (dated by TCRdb to about 2016). At the level of the whole study: The study deep-sequenced TCR alpha and beta repertoires from monozygotic twins, unrelated adults of various ages and cord blood to test whether fetal clonotypes persist. Replicate twin experiments were performed at different times using different library preparation protocols to rule out contamination. What the authors observed across the whole study: Fewer insertions were carried by abundant cord blood beta clonotypes; a weaker similar trend was observed in young adult naive repertoires, while no such trend was observed in memory repertoires. Zero-insertion analyses could be partly confounded by invariant T cells such as MAIT and iNKT, although diverse VJ usage argued against such confounding for most clonotypes. Compared with coincidental sharing between unrelated individuals, an excess of low generation-probability sequences was observed among out-of-frame TCR alpha sequences shared between twins. Out-of-frame TCR alpha sharing in monozygotic twins was systematically underestimated by recombination models, whereas sharing between unrelated individuals was in agreement with the recombination models. Excess twin sharing in beta out-of-frame sequences was weaker because fewer shared sequences lowered the signal-to-noise ratio. Because the same donors could not be followed over many years, the conclusions relied on cross-sectional statistical analysis.

About this clonotype itself: Its antigen remains undetermined. No quality values exist for individual bases; no much larger clone is one base distant.

The library was prepared using 5' RACE. The reads were generated on an Illumina HiSeq 2000. Template switching introduced a universal primer binding site; the final cDNA contained a unique molecular identifier, enabling accurate counting of TCR cDNA molecules. First-strand cDNA for TCR alpha and beta chains was synthesized from specific primers in the conserved constant-segment region. To control for contamination, each cDNA library was double barcoded with a SMART-Mk sample barcode plus Illumina barcodes. TruSeq adapter sequences, together with Illumina sample barcodes, were added in two successive PCR steps. TCR alpha and beta cDNA libraries were sequenced on the Illumina HiSeq platform with custom primers. Regarding the original processing steps: Raw reads were processed with MiGEC to extract unique molecular identifiers, and MiXCR was used to determine CDR3 positions. For each individual, recombination models were inferred using an EM algorithm with the repgenHMM and IGoR tools. Shared clonotypes were analyzed with the tcR package in R, and sharing was normalized by the product of cloneset sizes. To study raw recombination without the effects of thymic and clonal selection, out-of-frame nonproductive sequences were analyzed. TCRdb trimmed the raw reads at Q25, called clones with MiXCR and kept productive beta chains. CDR3 protein sequences are deduplicated, and each keeps its most common genes and DNA. TCRdb, rather than the study authors, made the V and J calls. The sample profile shows fewer than 500,000 distinct CDR3 sequences; 14% of them were found once. Together, the top ten hold approximately 0.98% of the sample.

V loses 3 bases, J loses 0 bases, and the germline ends lie 15 bases apart. From cysteine to phenylalanine, the CDR3 is 17 amino acids long. Just CDR3 DNA is preserved here, 51 bases in frame from base 1. All donors were healthy Caucasians. Three pairs of female monozygotic twins, all aged about 18 to 29 years, were included in the twin cohort. CD4+ and CD8+ T cell populations were isolated with positive isolation kits from Invitrogen. This sample also belongs to another study, concerning yellow fever vaccine responses in identical twins. The second study's paper adds: The T cell response to vaccination in identical twins was reported by the authors to appear partly convergent and partly personalized. In the study, vaccine-responding T cell clones were precisely tracked in identical twins.

The chain employs TRBV12-3 or TRBV12-4 and TRBJ1-3, with TRBD1 perhaps the D gene, on 5 matching bases. The TCR originated in a woman between 18 and 29 years old in good health. Sequenced input: CD4+ T cells sorted from blood. The CDR3 here reads CASSFGGKASSGNTIYF. The DNA is as follows: TGTGCCAGCAGTTTCGGGGGGAAGGCCAGCTCTGGAAACACCATATATTTT.